The sequence of this T cell receptor beta chain was determined in a study of PD-1 blockade in mismatch repair-deficient tumors. This clone was found a few times. Method: immunoSEQ multiplex PCR; TCRdb's copy keeps in-frame clones and lacks some. The table records approximately 100,000 clones, 82% of them present only once. CDR3 length equals 12 residues. The starting material was peripheral blood, obtained roughly 35 weeks after starting pembrolizumab. This TCR was sampled from an adult with mismatch repair-deficient cancer. This chain uses TRBV21-1 with TRBJ2-5; whether TRBD2, the table's D call, matches the DNA was not checked. TRBV21-1 is labeled a pseudogene. The CDR3 sequence is CASRGGEETQYF. CDR3 nucleotides: TGTGCCAGCAGGGGGGGGGAAGAGACCCAGTACTTC.